This is a list of T cell receptor beta chains from one sample in a study of T cell responses to AZD1222 COVID-19 vaccine. Here immunoSEQ multiplex PCR was the method, and the copy in TCRdb shows in-frame clones only, minus some. The sample has approximately 140,000 clones, roughly 90% seen once. The source material was peripheral blood, sampled 28 days after the second AZD1222 dose. These receptors originate from an adult who received the AZD1222 COVID-19 vaccine. Both conserved end residues are part of each CDR3. The D gene is left open where the match is weak. For some rows the clone size is stated as once, few or many, or as a class when expanded; others skip it.

J: TRBJ1-1
D: .
size: .
V: TRBV10-3
DNA: TGTGCCATCAGATCAGGGGACACTGAAGCTTTCTTT
CDR3: CAIRSGDTEAFF

J: TRBJ2-5
D: .
size: .
V: TRBV14
DNA: TGTGCCAGCAGCCAAGGACTTCCTAGACACCAAGAGACCCAGTACTTC
CDR3: CASSQGLPRHQETQYF

J: TRBJ2-7
D: .
size: once
V: TRBV7-9
DNA: TGTGCCAGCAGCTTGGGAAACTCCTACGAGCAGTACTTC
CDR3: CASSLGNSYEQYF

J: TRBJ1-4
D: TRBD1
size: .
V: TRBV4-2
DNA: TGTGCCAGCAGCCAGGACCCGGGACAGGCTGAAAAACTGTTTTTT
CDR3: CASSQDPGQAEKLFF

J: TRBJ2-6
D: TRBD1
size: .
V: TRBV29-1
DNA: TGCAGCGTTAGGACAGGGGGGTCCGGGGCCAACGTCCTGACTTTC
CDR3: CSVRTGGSGANVLTF

J: TRBJ2-5
D: .
size: .
V: TRBV6-5
DNA: TGTGCCAGCAGCCCCCCAGGGGTGTTGGGGACCCAGTACTTC
CDR3: CASSPPGVLGTQYF

J: TRBJ1-5
D: .
size: .
V: TRBV19
DNA: TGTGCCAGTAGGGAGGAGCCTTATAGCAATCAGCCCCAGCATTTT
CDR3: CASREEPYSNQPQHF

J: TRBJ1-2
D: .
size: .
V: TRBV5-1
DNA: TGCGCCAGCACCTTCGTTCCAGGGCCCGAGGGCTATGGCTACACCTTC
CDR3: CASTFVPGPEGYGYTF

J: TRBJ2-1
D: TRBD2
size: .
V: TRBV29-1
DNA: TGCAGCGCCACGGGAGGAGTGTGGGGGAATGAGCAGTTCTTC
CDR3: CSATGGVWGNEQFF

J: TRBJ2-2
D: .
size: .
V: TRBV2
DNA: TGTGCCAGCCTTTTTGGGGTAGGCACCGGGGAGCTGTTTTTT
CDR3: CASLFGVGTGELFF

J: TRBJ1-1
D: .
size: .
V: TRBV4-3
DNA: TGCGCCAGCAGACAGCAGGGGAACACTGAAGCTTTCTTT
CDR3: CASRQQGNTEAFF

J: TRBJ1-1
D: .
size: .
V: TRBV5-6
DNA: TGTGCCAGCAGCGCCCAGACCACTGAAGCTTTCTTT
CDR3: CASSAQTTEAFF

J: TRBJ2-2
D: TRBD2
size: .
V: TRBV19
DNA: TGTGCCAGTAGTATAGTCGGACTAGCGGTGACCGGGGAGCTGTTTTTT
CDR3: CASSIVGLAVTGELFF

J: TRBJ1-1
D: .
size: .
V: TRBV5-1
DNA: TGCGCCAGCAGCTCTACGGTGACTGTTCTGAACACTGAAGCTTTCTTT
CDR3: CASSSTVTVLNTEAFF

J: TRBJ2-1
D: TRBD1
size: .
V: TRBV5-1
DNA: TGCGCCAGCAGCTCGGGACAGGGGTTGGATGAGCAGTTCTTC
CDR3: CASSSGQGLDEQFF

J: TRBJ2-2
D: TRBD1
size: .
V: TRBV7-6
DNA: TGTGCCAGCAGCATAGGGTCAGGGGGCCGATCCGGGGAGCTGTTTTTT
CDR3: CASSIGSGGRSGELFF

J: TRBJ2-2
D: .
size: .
V: TRBV15
DNA: TGTGCCACCAGCAGAGATCTCTTGGGGGAGCTGTTTTTT
CDR3: CATSRDLLGELFF

J: TRBJ2-2
D: .
size: .
V: TRBV24-1
DNA: TGTGCCACCAGTGATTTACCGGGTGCGGACACCGGGGAGCTGTTTTTT
CDR3: CATSDLPGADTGELFF

J: TRBJ1-1
D: .
size: .
V: TRBV19
DNA: TGTGCCAGTAGTATGGAGAACACTGAAGCTTTCTTT
CDR3: CASSMENTEAFF

J: TRBJ1-5
D: .
size: .
V: TRBV28
DNA: TGTGCCAGCAGTTTAATTAAGGATGGCGGCGCAGGAAACAATCAGCCCCAGCATTTT
CDR3: CASSLIKDGGAGNNQPQHF

J: TRBJ1-4
D: .
size: .
V: TRBV6-5
DNA: TGTGCCAGCAGGTGGACAGCGGGGGATGAAAAACTGTTTTTT
CDR3: CASRWTAGDEKLFF

J: TRBJ2-7
D: TRBD1
size: .
V: TRBV7-8
DNA: TGTGCCAGCAGCCGAATTGAGACAGGGAGCTCCTACGAGCAGTACTTC
CDR3: CASSRIETGSSYEQYF

J: TRBJ2-2
D: .
size: medium-sized
V: TRBV6-5
DNA: TGTGCCAGCAAGACGCTGAGCACCGGGGAGCTGTTTTTT
CDR3: CASKTLSTGELFF

J: TRBJ2-7
D: .
size: .
V: TRBV5-6
DNA: TGTGCCAGCAGCTTCCTCGAGTACGAGCAGTACTTC
CDR3: CASSFLEYEQYF

J: TRBJ2-1
D: TRBD1
size: .
V: TRBV29-1
DNA: TGCAGCGTTGAACCCCGGACAGGGAGCTCCTACAATGAGCAGTTCTTC
CDR3: CSVEPRTGSSYNEQFF

J: TRBJ2-7
D: .
size: .
V: TRBV28
DNA: TGTGCCAGCAGTTTATACTCTGGGGGTGGAATGTACGAGCAGTACTTC
CDR3: CASSLYSGGGMYEQYF

J: TRBJ2-3
D: .
size: .
V: TRBV19
DNA: TGTGCCAGTAGCCCTAGTCGAGATACGCAGTATTTT
CDR3: CASSPSRDTQYF